These 5 T cell receptor beta chains were sequenced from one sample in a study of response to subunit inactivated influenza vaccine. Each CDR3 protein gets one entry after TCRdb re-called the RT-PCR reads with MiXCR. The profile covers 550,000 to 650,000 distinct CDR3 sequences, with approximately 12% appearing a single time and about 9.4% taken by the ten largest. The sample consisted of PBMCs from blood, taken on the day of vaccination. Receptor source: a man aged 50 to 59 who received an inactivated influenza vaccine.

This clonotype came up many times. The rearrangement uses TRBV12-3 or TRBV12-4 and TRBJ2-1, with a weak D call TRBD2 (7 bases). Trimming left V 8 bases short and J 5 bases short, with 13 bases between. This CDR3 has 13 amino acids. The chain's CDR3 is CASGRGGHNEQFF. Written as DNA, the CDR3 is TGTGCCAGCGGGAGGGGGGGCCACAATGAGCAGTTCTTC.

The CDR3 bases are TGTGCCAGCAGCTTACAGGGAACTTCTGGAAACACCATATATTTT. It yields the protein CASSLQGTSGNTIYF. This rearrangement joins TRBV13 to TRBJ1-3, with a tentative D call TRBD1 (5 bases). Trimming removed 2 bases from V and 1 base from J, with 9 bases in between. Germline assignment: CDR1 PRHDT and CDR2 FYEKMQ (reference sequence). This CDR3 has 15 amino acids.

This clonotype was seen repeatedly, ten times or more. One end of the junction does not line up with germline, which may come from a read error. This chain uses TRBV7-2 with TRBJ2-1, with no clear D. Germline V lookup: CDR1 SGHTA, CDR2 FQGNSA. There are 14 residues in the CDR3. DNA for the CDR3: TGTGCCGGCCCGGTGCAGATCTCCAACAATGAGCAGTTCTTC. It translates to CAGPVQISNNEQFF.

The chain carries TRBV20-1 and TRBJ2-3, with TRBD1 matching over 9 bases. This CDR3 has 16 residues. With 5 bases clipped from V and 4 bases from J, the junction kept 13 bases outside the gene matches. Germline V gene lookup returns CDR1 DFQATT and CDR2 SNEGSKA (reference sequence). The DNA for the CDR3 is TGCAGTGCTCTCACACCCCGGGACAGGGCTTCAGATACGCAGTATTTT. Residues: CSALTPRDRASDTQYF.

The rearrangement uses TRBV20-1 and TRBJ1-4, with D uncertain. Trimming left V 0 bases short and J 4 bases short, with 6 bases between. The V gene's germline CDR1 is DFQATT and CDR2 SNEGSKA (reference sequence). CDR3 length: 13 residues. Here the CDR3 DNA reads TGCAGTGCTAGAGAATTCGGTAATGAAAAACTGTTTTTT. Translated: CSAREFGNEKLFF.